Sequencing of this TCR beta chain was carried out in a study of T-cell reconstitution after alpha-beta-depleted transplantation in children. This clonotype occurred a few times. The germline CDR1 and CDR2 sequences are ENHRY and SYGVKD. CDR3 length equals 13 residues. V lost 7 bases, J lost 3 bases, and 10 bases lay in between. Preparation of the TCRbeta library used unique molecular identifiers. TCRdb re-derived calls from the PCR reads in MiXCR, one entry per CDR3 protein. Here the sample spans roughly 400,000 distinct CDR3 sequences, about a fifth being singletons. The genes are TRBV10-3 and TRBJ1-5, with D maybe TRBD1 (5 bases). Here the sequenced sample was PBMCs from the stem cell graft donor, taken from the stem cell graft. The sequence derives from a human donor who donated a stem cell graft to a child with acute myeloid leukemia. The CDR3 coding sequence is TGTGCCATCACCCAGGGCCTCAATCAGCCCCAGCATTTT. This sequence encodes CAITQGLNQPQHF.